One sample yielded the 2 T cell receptor beta chains listed below, sequenced in a study of molecular identifiers for immune sequencing clone quantification. TCRdb recomputed calls from the PCR reads with MiXCR, one row per CDR3 protein. This table holds approximately 100,000 distinct CDR3 sequences, roughly 34% found once. The source material was naive CD8+ T cells from blood, with Jurkat cell RNA spiked in. Subset reported: FACS-sorted CD8+CD4-CCR7+CD45RA+ naive T cells. The receptors stem from a human donor in good health. Some libraries in this study had Jurkat cell RNA spiked in.

This clonotype was detected ten times or more. V usage is TRBV19 and J usage is TRBJ2-4; D uncertain. The CDR3 runs to 17 residues. CDR1 is LNHDA and CDR2 is SQIVND in the germline V gene (reference sequence). Trimming took off 4 bases at V and 2 bases at J, with 18 bases between the two ends. The CDR3 spells CASSKWSNDETKNIQYF. CDR3 DNA sequence: TGTGCCAGTAGTAAGTGGAGCAACGACGAAACCAAAAACATTCAGTACTTC.

The chain joins TRBV28 to TRBJ1-5; TRBD1 aligns across 8 bases. This CDR3 region has 15 residues. Looked up from germline, CDR1 is MDHEN and CDR2 is SYDVKM. After removal of 2 bases from V and 7 bases from J, the junction contained 7 bases not matched to a gene. CDR3 sequence reads: CASSLIRGREQPQHF. CDR3 DNA sequence: TGTGCCAGCAGTTTAATCAGGGGGCGAGAACAGCCCCAGCATTTT.